This TCR beta chain emerged from a study of blood T cell repertoires in COVID-19. Study details: Donors in the United States, Italy and Spain gave samples during acute or convalescent COVID-19. T cells, B-cell-depleted T cells, or PBMCs provided the cDNA or gDNA that served as material.

Authors' processing steps: Estimates of nucleated cell counts were drawn from the amplification of reference gene primers. Assay used: immunoSEQ multiplex PCR; TCRdb lists only in-frame clones, some missing. The D gene and trimming were derived from the DNA, and the V and J assignments and clone size from that table. Of around 250,000 clones in the sample, around four fifths were seen once. The CDR3 runs 16 residues. Trimming removed 4 bases at V and 1 base at J, with 15 bases between. Per germline, CDR1 SGHVS and CDR2 FNYEAQ. The material sequenced was peripheral blood. This chain joins TRBV7-6 and TRBJ2-3; perhaps TRBD1 as D (7 bases). This TCR was sampled from a man aged 25 to 45 who had recovered from COVID-19. The CDR3 loop reads CASSSGGGYGTDTQYF. Here the CDR3 DNA reads TGTGCCAGCAGCTCAGGGGGAGGCTACGGCACAGATACGCAGTATTTT.